Below, 10 T cell receptor beta chains from the same sample are listed, as sequenced in a study of multiple sclerosis patients with progressive multifocal leukoencephalopathy. Time point noted: five to six months of natalizumab therapy. The data were produced by immunoSEQ multiplex PCR, yet TCRdb's version contains in-frame clones alone and is incomplete. Here the sample spans around 30,000 clones, over 85% being singletons. The specimen comprised PBMCs, sampled from a patient treated with natalizumab. These receptors came from a human donor with multiple sclerosis.

The genes are TRBV7-9 and TRBJ1-1; D is ambiguous. CDR3 size: 13 residues. Germline V gives CDR1 SEHNR, CDR2 FQNEAQ (reference sequence). Trimming shortened V by 1 base and J by 6 bases, and 9 bases separated the two germline ends. The CDR3 sequence: CASSLGGEPEAFF. The CDR3 coding sequence is TGTGCCAGCAGCTTAGGCGGCGAACCTGAAGCTTTCTTT.

CDR3 loop: CASSSYGASGSGELFF. The CDR3 nucleotides are TGTGCCAGCAGCTCCTACGGGGCTAGCGGGAGTGGGGAGCTGTTTTTT. V is TRBV7-8 and J is TRBJ2-2; TRBD2 matches 10 bases. The length of the CDR3 is 16 residues. The germline CDR1 and CDR2 sequences are SGHVS and FQNEAQ. V lost 4 bases to trimming and J lost 8 bases; unmatched junction nucleotides: 10.

The count of this clone is one. The rearrangement links TRBV9 to TRBJ2-7; 7 bases are shared with TRBD1. Germline CDR1 and CDR2: SGDLS and YYNGEE. The CDR3 covers 14 residues. The V segment lost 2 bases and the J segment 5 bases; nucleotides outside the gene matches: 7. The CDR3 spells CASSVEGGTDEQYF. CDR3 nucleotides: TGTGCCAGCAGCGTTGAAGGGGGCACCGACGAGCAGTACTTC. The full variable domain, with the rest looked up from reference TRBV9 and TRBJ2-7, is DSGVTQTPKHLITATGQRVTLRCSPRSGDLSVYWYQQSLDQGLQFLIQYYNGEERAKGNILERFSAQQFPDLHSELNLSSLELGDSALYFCASSVEGGTDEQYFGPGTRLTVT.

The rearrangement joins TRBV4-3 to TRBJ2-5; 9 bases are shared with TRBD2. The J call may be incorrect, as the DNA end agrees better with TRBJ2-7. Germline values: CDR1 LGHNA, CDR2 YSLEER. This CDR3 has 16 amino acids. CDR3 bases: TGCGCCAGCAGCCAAGGGGGGCGGGAGGGCCGGATCGAGCAGTACTTC. This sequence encodes CASSQGGREGRIEQYF.

This chain joins TRBV29-1 and TRBJ2-5; 9 bases fit TRBD2. V lost 1 base to trimming and J lost 5 bases; unmatched junction nucleotides: 14. The CDR3 loop spans 17 amino acids. Germline V gives CDR1 SQVTM, CDR2 ANQGSEA. The CDR3 nucleotides are TGCAGCGTTGAAGGGGTCCTAGCGGGGCCCGGCCGGGAGACCCAGTACTTC. Translated: CSVEGVLAGPGRETQYF.

The rearrangement links TRBV4-3 to TRBJ2-7; 9 positions match TRBD2. This CDR3 is 17 amino acids long. The V and J ends lost 0 bases and 1 base, in that order; junction bases with no gene match: 7. CDR1 LGHNA and CDR2 YSLEER come from the germline V gene. CDR3: CASSQDALAGGSYEQYF. The CDR3 DNA follows: TGCGCCAGCAGCCAAGATGCCCTCGCGGGAGGGTCCTACGAGCAGTACTTC.

The genes are TRBV6-1 and TRBJ2-7; D is ambiguous. Germline assignment: CDR1 MNHNS and CDR2 SASEGT. V lost 7 bases to trimming and J lost 5 bases, with 9 bases between them. The CDR3 is 11 amino acids. Written as DNA, the CDR3 is TGTGCCAGCACTCGGGTCGACGAGCAGTACTTC. Protein: CASTRVDEQYF.

The rearrangement joins TRBV11-2 to TRBJ2-5, with D perhaps being TRBD1 or TRBD2 (5 bases each). With 5 bases removed from V and 6 bases from J, the gap between germline ends came to 22 bases. Germline assignment: CDR1 SGHAT and CDR2 FQNNGV. This CDR3 spans 16 amino acids. In DNA form, the CDR3 reads TGTGCCAGCAGCCAACGGGCAGCGAGGCCGGGGCAGACCCAGTACTTC. Its protein is CASSQRAARPGQTQYF.

The count of this clone is one. The chain is built from TRBV11-2 and TRBJ2-7; 8 bases are a match to TRBD2. CDR1 is SGHAT, CDR2 FQNNGV, per germline. V lost 4 bases and J lost 1; bases outside the gene matches: 6. The CDR3 has 15 residues. The CDR3 DNA is TGTGCCAGCAGCTCCTTTAGCGGGACGTCCTACGAGCAGTACTTC. Encoded protein: CASSSFSGTSYEQYF. Complete variable domain (other parts from reference TRBV11-2 and TRBJ2-7): EAGVAQSPRYKIIEKRQSVAFWCNPISGHATLYWYQQILGQGPKLLIQFQNNGVVDDSQLPKDRFSAERLKGVDSTLKIQPAKLEDSAVYLCASSSFSGTSYEQYFGPGTRLTVT.

This clone was recorded once. The V and J genes are TRBV29-1 and TRBJ2-2; D is unclear. CDR1 SQVTM and CDR2 ANQGSEA come from the germline V gene. CDR3 length equals 12 residues. The V end was cut by 1 base, the J end by 3 bases, with 3 bases between. The CDR3 here is CSVEAYTGELFF. The CDR3 DNA reads as TGCAGCGTTGAAGCGTACACCGGGGAGCTGTTTTTT.